The clone carrying this T cell receptor beta chain has only a few counts. Its target is not known. TCRdb ran MiXCR on the 5' RACE reads and lists one entry per CDR3 protein. The sample has about 390,000 distinct CDR3 sequences, more than 20% seen once. The sample originates from a study of CD8 T cells in ankylosing spondylitis. Study-level points and caveats: Seemingly distinctive of ankylosing spondylitis blood was a TCR beta motif formed by eight highly homologous variants. There were earlier reports of some motif variants in reactive arthritis synovial fluid and blood.

The CDR3 contains 16 residues. The germline CDR1 and CDR2 sequences are SGHTA and FQGTGA. V lost 5 bases and J lost 5; bases outside the gene matches: 6. V usage is TRBV7-3 and J usage is TRBJ2-3; 14 bases fit TRBD2. Sequencing input: blood, either unsorted or a sorted T cell fraction (not recorded which). The clonotype was recovered from a male donor with ankylosing spondylitis. This chain's CDR3 is CASSITGLAGVDTQYF. For the CDR3, the DNA is TGTGCCAGCAGCATCACGGGACTAGCGGGAGTAGATACGCAGTATTTT.